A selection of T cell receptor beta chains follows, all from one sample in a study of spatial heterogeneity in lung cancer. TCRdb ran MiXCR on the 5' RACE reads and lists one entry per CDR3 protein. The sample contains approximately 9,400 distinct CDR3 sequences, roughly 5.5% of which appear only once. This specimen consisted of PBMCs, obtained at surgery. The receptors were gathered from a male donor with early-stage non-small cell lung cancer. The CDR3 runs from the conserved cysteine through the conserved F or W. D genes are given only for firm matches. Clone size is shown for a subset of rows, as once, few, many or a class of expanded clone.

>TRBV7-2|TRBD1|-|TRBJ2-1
TGTGCCAGCAGCCAAGAGGGGGCGACCTTTAATGAGCAGTTCTTC
CASSQEGATFNEQFF
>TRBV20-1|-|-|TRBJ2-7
TGCAGTGTTCTTACTACCGGAGGGCAGCGCGAGCAGTACTTC
CSVLTTGGQREQYF
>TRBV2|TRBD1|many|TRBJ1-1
TGTGCCAGCAGTGAACGAAATACAGGGGCCACTGAAGCTTTCTTT
CASSERNTGATEAFF
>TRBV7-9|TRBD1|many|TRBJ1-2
TGTGCCAGCAGCTCCCCGACAGGGGTCGGCTACACCTTC
CASSSPTGVGYTF
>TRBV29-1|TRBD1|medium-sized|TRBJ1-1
TGCAGCGTTAGACAGGGATTGAACACTGAAGCTTTCTTT
CSVRQGLNTEAFF
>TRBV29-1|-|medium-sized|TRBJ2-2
TGCAGCGTCCTGGACACGGACACCGGGGAGCTGTTTTTT
CSVLDTDTGELFF
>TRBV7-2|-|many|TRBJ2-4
TGTGCCAGCAGCGCGAATAGGAACATTCAGTACTTC
CASSANRNIQYF
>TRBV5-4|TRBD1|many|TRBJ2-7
TGTGCCAGCAGCACCGGACAGGACTCCTACGAGCAGTACTTC
CASSTGQDSYEQYF
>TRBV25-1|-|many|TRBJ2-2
TGTGCCAGCAGCGGTATTTATACCGGGGAGCTGTTTTTT
CASSGIYTGELFF
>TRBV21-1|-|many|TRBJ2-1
TGTGCCAGCAGCACTCGGCGGACTAGCGGGAGCCGTAATGAGCAGTTCTTC
CASSTRRTSGSRNEQFF
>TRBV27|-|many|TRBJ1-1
TGTGCCAGCAGTTTATTTCAGAACACTGAAGCTTTCTTT
CASSLFQNTEAFF
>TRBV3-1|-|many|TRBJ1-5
TGTGCCAGCAGCCACGAGGGTGTAAAGCCCCAGCATTTT
CASSHEGVKPQHF
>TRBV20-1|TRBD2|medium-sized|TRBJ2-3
TGCAGTGCTAGAGTCGGAGCAGCGGGAGGTTCCCTTCCCTCAGATACGCAGTATTTT
CSARVGAAGGSLPSDTQYF
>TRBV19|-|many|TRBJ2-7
TGTGCCAGTAGTATAGGGCCCACTAGAAGCGAGCAGTACTTC
CASSIGPTRSEQYF
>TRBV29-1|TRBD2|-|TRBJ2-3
TGCAGCGTTGAAGAGGGGGCGGGAGGCGCAGATACGCAGTATTTT
CSVEEGAGGADTQYF
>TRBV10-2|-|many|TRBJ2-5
TGCGCCAGCAAAGGAGGGGGCCCTGATACCCAGTACTTC
CASKGGGPDTQYF
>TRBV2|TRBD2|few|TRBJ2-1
TGTGCCAGCAGTGAGGAAAGCGGGAGGGGCAATGAGCAGTTCTTC
CASSEESGRGNEQFF
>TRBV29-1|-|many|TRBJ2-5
TGCAGCGTTGAGGACCTAAACAACAGGCTCACCCAGTACTTC
CSVEDLNNRLTQYF
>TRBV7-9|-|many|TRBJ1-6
TGTGCCAGCAGCTTCACGGGCCTCGGGAATTCACCCCTCCACTTT
CASSFTGLGNSPLHF
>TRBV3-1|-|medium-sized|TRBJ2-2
TGTGCCAGCAGTCAGGCCCCGGAAACCGGGGAGCTGTTTTTT
CASSQAPETGELFF
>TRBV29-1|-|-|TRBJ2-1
TGCAGCGTTGCGGTGGGCGGGGATGAGCAGTTCTTC
CSVAVGGDEQFF
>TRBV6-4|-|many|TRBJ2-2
TGTGCCAGCAGGGAAGGGGCGGTCACCGGGGAGCTGTTTTTT
CASREGAVTGELFF
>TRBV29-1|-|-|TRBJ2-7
TGCAGCGTCCGGGACGGCAGCTCCTACGAGCAGTACTTC
CSVRDGSSYEQYF
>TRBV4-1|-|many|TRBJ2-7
TGCGCCAGCAGCCAAGATCTGTCGTACGCCTACGAGCAGTACTTC
CASSQDLSYAYEQYF
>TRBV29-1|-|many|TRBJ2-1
TGCAGCGCCCGCGAGGTACTAGGGTACAATGAGCAGTTCTTC
CSAREVLGYNEQFF
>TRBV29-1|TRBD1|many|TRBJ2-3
TGCAGCGTTGAAGCGACAGGGGGTTTTCCATACACAGATACGCAGTATTTT
CSVEATGGFPYTDTQYF
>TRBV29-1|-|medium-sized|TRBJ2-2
TGCAGCGGGAGGGACAGCGCGAACACCGGGGAGCTGTTTTTT
CSGRDSANTGELFF
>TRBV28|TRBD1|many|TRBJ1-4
TGTGCCAGCAGTTTCCAGGGGGCAACTAATGAAAAACTGTTTTTT
CASSFQGATNEKLFF